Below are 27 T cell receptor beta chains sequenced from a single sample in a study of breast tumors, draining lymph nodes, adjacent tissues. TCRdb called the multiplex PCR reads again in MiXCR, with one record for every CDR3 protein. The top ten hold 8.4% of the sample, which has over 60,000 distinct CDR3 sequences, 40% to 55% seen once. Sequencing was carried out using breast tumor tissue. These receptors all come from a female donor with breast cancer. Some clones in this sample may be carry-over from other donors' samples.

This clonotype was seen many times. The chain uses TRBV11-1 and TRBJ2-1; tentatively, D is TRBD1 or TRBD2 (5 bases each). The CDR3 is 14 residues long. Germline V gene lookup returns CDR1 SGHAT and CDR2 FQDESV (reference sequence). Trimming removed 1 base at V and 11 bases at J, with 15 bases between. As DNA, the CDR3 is TGTGCCAGCAGCTTAGAAGACGGGACCGGGAAGCAGTTCTTC. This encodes CASSLEDGTGKQFF.

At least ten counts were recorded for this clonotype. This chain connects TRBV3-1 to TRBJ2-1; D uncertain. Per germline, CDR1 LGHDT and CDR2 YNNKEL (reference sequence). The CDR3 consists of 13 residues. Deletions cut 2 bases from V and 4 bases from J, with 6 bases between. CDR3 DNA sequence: TGTGCCAGCAGCCAACCACCATACAATGAGCAGTTCTTC. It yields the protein CASSQPPYNEQFF.

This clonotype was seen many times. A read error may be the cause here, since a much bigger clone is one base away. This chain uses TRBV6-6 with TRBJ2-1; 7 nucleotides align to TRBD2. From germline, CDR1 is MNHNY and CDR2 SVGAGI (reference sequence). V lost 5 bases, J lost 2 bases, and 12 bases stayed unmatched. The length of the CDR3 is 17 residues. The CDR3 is CASSLFFGGSPYNEQFF. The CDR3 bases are TGTGCCAGCAGTCTCTTCTTCGGCGGGAGTCCCTACAATGAGCAGTTCTTC.

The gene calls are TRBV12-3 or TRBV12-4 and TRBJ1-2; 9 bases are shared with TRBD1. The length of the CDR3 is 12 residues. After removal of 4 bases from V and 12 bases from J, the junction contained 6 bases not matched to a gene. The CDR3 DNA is TGTGCCAGCAGTTCCGACGGACAGGGGAACACCTTC. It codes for CASSSDGQGNTF.

CDR3 loop: CASSQNYEQYF. The CDR3 DNA sequence: TGTGCCAGCAGCCAAAACTACGAGCAGTACTTC. The genes are TRBV11-2 and TRBJ2-7; D is uncertain. Germline CDR1 reads SGHAT; CDR2 reads FQNNGV. This CDR3 spans 11 amino acids. Trimming removed 5 bases at V and 3 bases at J, with 5 bases between. The full variable domain, with the rest looked up from reference TRBV11-2 and TRBJ2-7, is EAGVAQSPRYKIIEKRQSVAFWCNPISGHATLYWYQQILGQGPKLLIQFQNNGVVDDSQLPKDRFSAERLKGVDSTLKIQPAKLEDSAVYLCASSQNYEQYFGPGTRLTVT.

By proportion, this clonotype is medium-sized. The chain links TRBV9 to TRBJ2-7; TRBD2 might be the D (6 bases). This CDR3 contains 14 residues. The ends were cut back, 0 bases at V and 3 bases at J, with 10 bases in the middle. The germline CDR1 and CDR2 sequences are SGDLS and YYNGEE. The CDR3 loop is CASSVGSGGYEQYF. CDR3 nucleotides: TGTGCCAGCAGCGTAGGGTCCGGGGGCTACGAGCAGTACTTC.

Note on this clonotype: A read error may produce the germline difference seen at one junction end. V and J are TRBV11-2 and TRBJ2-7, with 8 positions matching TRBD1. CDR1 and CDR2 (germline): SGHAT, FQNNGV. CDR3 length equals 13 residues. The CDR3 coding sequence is TGTGCCAGCAGCTTAGGACAGGGGCCCGAGCAGCACTTC. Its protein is CASSLGQGPEQHF.

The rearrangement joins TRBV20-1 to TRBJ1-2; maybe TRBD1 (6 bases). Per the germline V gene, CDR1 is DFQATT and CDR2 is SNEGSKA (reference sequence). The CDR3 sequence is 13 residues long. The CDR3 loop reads CSGGSGAQGAYTF. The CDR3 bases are TGCAGCGGCGGATCAGGGGCGCAGGGCGCCTACACCTTC.

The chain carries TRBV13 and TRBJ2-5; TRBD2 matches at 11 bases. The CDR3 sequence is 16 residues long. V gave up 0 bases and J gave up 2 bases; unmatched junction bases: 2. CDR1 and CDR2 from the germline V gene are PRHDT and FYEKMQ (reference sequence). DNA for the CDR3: TGTGCCAGCAGCTTAGGGACTAGCGGGACACAAGAGACCCAGTACTTC. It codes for CASSLGTSGTQETQYF. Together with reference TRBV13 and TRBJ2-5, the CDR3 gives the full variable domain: AAGVIQSPRHLIKEKRETATLKCYPIPRHDTVYWYQQGPGQDPQFLISFYEKMQSDKGSIPDRFSAQQFSDYHSELNMSSLELGDSALYFCASSLGTSGTQETQYFGPGTRLLVL.

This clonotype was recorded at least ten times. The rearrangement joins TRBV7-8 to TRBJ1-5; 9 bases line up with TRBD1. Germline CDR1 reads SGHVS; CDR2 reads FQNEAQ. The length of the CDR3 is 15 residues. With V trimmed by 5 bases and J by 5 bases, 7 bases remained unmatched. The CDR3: CASSTRGQGHQPQHF. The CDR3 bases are TGTGCCAGCAGCACGCGGGGACAGGGACATCAGCCCCAGCATTTT. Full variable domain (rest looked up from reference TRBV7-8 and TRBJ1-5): GAGVSQSPRYKVAKRGQDVALRCDPISGHVSLFWYQQALGQGPEFLTYFQNEAQLDKSGLPSDRFFAERPEGSVSTLKIQRTQQEDSAVYLCASSTRGQGHQPQHFGDGTRLSIL.

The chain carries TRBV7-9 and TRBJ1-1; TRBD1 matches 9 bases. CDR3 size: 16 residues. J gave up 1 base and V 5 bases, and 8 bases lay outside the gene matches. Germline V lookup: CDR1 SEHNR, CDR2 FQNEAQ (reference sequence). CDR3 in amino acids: CASSLTGGSGNTEAFF. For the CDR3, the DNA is TGTGCCAGCAGCCTTACAGGGGGCTCGGGGAACACTGAAGCTTTCTTT.

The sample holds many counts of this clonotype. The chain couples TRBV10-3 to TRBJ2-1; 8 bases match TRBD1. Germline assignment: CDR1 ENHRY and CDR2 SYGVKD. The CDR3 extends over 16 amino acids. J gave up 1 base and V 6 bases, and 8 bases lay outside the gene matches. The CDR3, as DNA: TGTGCCATCAGACCCGGACAGGGCCCTTCCTACAATGAGCAGTTCTTC. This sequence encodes CAIRPGQGPSYNEQFF.

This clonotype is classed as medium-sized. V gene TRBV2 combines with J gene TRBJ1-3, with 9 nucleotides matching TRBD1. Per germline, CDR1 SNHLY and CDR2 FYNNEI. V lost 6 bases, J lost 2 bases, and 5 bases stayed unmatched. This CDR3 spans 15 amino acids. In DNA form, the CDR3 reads TGTGCCAGCAGAGGACAGGGGTTCACTGGAAACACCATATATTTT. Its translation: CASRGQGFTGNTIYF.

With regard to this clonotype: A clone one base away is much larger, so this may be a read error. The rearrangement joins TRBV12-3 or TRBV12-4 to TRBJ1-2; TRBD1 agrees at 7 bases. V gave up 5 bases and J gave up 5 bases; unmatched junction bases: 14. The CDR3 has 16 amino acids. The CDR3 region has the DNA TGTGCCAGCAGTCCCCTCAAGGGGGCAGGGGTTTATGGCTACACCTTC. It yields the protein CASSPLKGAGVYGYTF.

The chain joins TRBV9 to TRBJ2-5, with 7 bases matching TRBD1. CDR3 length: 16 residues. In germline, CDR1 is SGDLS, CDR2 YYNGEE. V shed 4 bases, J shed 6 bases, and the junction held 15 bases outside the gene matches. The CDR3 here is CASSPLGRQGGKTQYF. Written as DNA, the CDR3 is TGTGCCAGCAGCCCCCTGGGCAGACAGGGTGGAAAGACCCAGTACTTC. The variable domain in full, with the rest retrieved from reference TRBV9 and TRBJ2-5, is DSGVTQTPKHLITATGQRVTLRCSPRSGDLSVYWYQQSLDQGLQFLIQYYNGEERAKGNILERFSAQQFPDLHSELNLSSLELGDSALYFCASSPLGRQGGKTQYFGPGTRLLVL.

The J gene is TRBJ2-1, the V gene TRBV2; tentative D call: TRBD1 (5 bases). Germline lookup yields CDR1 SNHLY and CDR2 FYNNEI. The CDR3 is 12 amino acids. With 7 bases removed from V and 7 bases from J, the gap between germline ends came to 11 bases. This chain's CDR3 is CASTGAGNEQFF. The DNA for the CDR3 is TGTGCCAGCACTGGGGCCGGGAATGAGCAGTTCTTC.

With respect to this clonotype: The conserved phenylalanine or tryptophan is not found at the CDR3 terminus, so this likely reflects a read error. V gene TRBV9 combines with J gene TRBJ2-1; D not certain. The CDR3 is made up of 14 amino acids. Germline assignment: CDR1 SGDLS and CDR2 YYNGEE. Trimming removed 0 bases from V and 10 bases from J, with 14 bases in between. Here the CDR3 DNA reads TGTGCCAGCAGCGTAGGGGATCCAGCAAGCGAGCAGTTCTCC. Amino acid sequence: CASSVGDPASEQFS.

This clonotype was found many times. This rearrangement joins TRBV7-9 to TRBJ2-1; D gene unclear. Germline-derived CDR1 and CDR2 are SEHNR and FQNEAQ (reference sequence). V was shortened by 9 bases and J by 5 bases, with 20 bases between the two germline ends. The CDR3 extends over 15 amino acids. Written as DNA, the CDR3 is TGTGCCAGTATTCGTGGCCAAAAGTTAAACAATGAGCAGTTCTTC. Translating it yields CASIRGQKLNNEQFF. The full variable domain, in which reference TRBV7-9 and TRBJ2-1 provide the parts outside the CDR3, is DTGVSQNPRHKITKRGQNVTFRCDPISEHNRLYWYRQTLGQGPEFLTYFQNEAQLEKSRLLSDRFSAERPKGSFSTLEIQRTEQGDSAMYLCASIRGQKLNNEQFFGPGTRLTVL.

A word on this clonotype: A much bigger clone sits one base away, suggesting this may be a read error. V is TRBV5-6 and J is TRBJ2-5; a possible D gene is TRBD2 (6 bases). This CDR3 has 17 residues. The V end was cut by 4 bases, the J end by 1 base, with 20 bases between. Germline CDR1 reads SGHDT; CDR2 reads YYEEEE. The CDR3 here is CASSIQRAGPVQETQYF. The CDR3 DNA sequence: TGTGCCAGCAGCATCCAGCGGGCAGGGCCAGTCCAAGAGACCCAGTACTTC.

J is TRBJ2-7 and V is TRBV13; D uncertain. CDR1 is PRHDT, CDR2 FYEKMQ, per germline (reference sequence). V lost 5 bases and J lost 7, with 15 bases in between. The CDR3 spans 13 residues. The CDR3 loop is CASSVLPPREQYF. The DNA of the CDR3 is TGTGCCAGCAGCGTACTTCCCCCTCGGGAGCAGTACTTC.

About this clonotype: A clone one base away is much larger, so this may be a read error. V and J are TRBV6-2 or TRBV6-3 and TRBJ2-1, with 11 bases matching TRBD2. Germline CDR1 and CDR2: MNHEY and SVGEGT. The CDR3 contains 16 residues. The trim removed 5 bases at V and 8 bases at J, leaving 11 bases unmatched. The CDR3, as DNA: TGTGCCAGCAGTCACGTATCTAGCGGGAGGAGGTATGAGCAGTTCTTC. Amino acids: CASSHVSSGRRYEQFF.

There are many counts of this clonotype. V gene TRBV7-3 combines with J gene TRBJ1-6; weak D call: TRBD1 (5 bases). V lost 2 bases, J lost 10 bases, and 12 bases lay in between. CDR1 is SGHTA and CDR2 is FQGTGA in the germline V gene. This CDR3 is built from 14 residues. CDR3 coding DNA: TGTGCCAGCAGCTTAGCAGGGAGGAAATCACCCCTCCACTTT. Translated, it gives CASSLAGRKSPLHF. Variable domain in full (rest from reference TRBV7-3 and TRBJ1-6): GAGVSQTPSNKVTEKGKYVELRCDPISGHTALYWYRQSLGQGPEFLIYFQGTGAADDSGLPNDRFFAVRPEGSVSTLKIQRTERGDSAVYLCASSLAGRKSPLHFGNGTRLTVT.

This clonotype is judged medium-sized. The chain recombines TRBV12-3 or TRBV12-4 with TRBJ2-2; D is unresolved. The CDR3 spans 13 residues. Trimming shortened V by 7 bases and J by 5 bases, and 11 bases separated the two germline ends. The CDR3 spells CASTLYGTGELFF. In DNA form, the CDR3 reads TGTGCCAGCACCCTTTATGGTACCGGGGAGCTGTTTTTT.

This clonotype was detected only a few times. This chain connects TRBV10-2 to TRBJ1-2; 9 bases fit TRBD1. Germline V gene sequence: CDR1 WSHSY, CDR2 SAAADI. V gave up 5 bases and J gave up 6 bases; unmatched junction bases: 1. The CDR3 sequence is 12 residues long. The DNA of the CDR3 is TGCGCCAGCAGTACAGGGGGCGATGGCTACACCTTC. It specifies CASSTGGDGYTF.

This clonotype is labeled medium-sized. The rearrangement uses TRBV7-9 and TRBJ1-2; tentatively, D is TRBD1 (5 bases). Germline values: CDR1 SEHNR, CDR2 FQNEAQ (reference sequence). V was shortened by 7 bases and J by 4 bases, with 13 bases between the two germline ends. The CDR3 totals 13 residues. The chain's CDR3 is CASTLDSLYGYTF. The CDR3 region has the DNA TGTGCCAGCACCCTAGACAGTCTCTATGGCTACACCTTC.

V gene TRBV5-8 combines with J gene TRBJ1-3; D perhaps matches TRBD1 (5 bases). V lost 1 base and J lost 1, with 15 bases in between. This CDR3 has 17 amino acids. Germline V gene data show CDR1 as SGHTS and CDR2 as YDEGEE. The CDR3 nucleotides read TGTGCCAGCAGCTTGTCGGCAGGGACCGCTTCTGGAAACACCATATATTTT. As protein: CASSLSAGTASGNTIYF.

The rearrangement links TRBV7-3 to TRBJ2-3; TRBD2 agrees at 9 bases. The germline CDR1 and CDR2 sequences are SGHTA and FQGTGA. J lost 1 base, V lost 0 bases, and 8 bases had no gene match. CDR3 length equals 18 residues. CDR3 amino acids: CASSLTGLSGGRTDTQYF. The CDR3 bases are TGTGCCAGCAGCTTAACCGGGCTCAGCGGGGGGCGCACAGATACGCAGTATTTT.